The clone carrying this T cell receptor beta chain showed up just a few times. This sample stems from a study of patients and donors after allogeneic stem cell transplantation. This CDR3 is 15 amino acids long. Per the germline V gene, CDR1 is SGHTA and CDR2 is FQGNSA. The V end lost 1 base, the J end lost 3 bases, and 10 bases lay between the germline ends. TCRdb itself ran the RT-PCR reads through MiXCR, one entry per CDR3 protein. In the table there are about 110,000 distinct CDR3 sequences, 35% of which are singletons. The source is a human donor who was either an allogeneic HSCT recipient or a stem cell or donor lymphocyte infusion donor (not recorded which). It is not recorded whose cells these are; they may come from a transplant donor. The sample consisted of blood, either unsorted or a sorted T cell fraction (not recorded which). The chain couples TRBV7-2 to TRBJ1-5, with D unclear. Here the CDR3 DNA reads TGTGCCAGCAGCTTAGAGGCGGGAATCAATCAGCCCCAGCATTTT. Translated, it gives CASSLEAGINQPQHF.